The sequence of this T cell receptor (beta chain) was determined in a study of OX40 agonist ivuxolimab in advanced cancers. Study as a whole: A male proportion of 82.7% was recorded, with mean age approximately 56 years and range about 20 to 79. Patients with prior anti-PD-1, anti-PD-L1 or anti-CTLA-4 therapy were eligible; approximately 40% had some. Broader study findings: Dose levels from 0.1 to 3.0 mg/kg saw CD4+ and CD8+ blood T cells expand clonally by week 6. At 0.1-3.0 mg/kg, partial responders had clonal expansion among the lowest observed.

Profiling relied on immunoSEQ multiplex PCR, and the TCRdb table lists in-frame clones only, not all of them. This sample has tens of thousands of clones, with roughly 92% found just once. In the case of this clone: Its antigen is unidentified.

This receptor was obtained from an adult with an advanced solid tumor such as melanoma, head and neck, liver or kidney cancer. This material consisted of CD4+ or CD8+ T cells sorted from blood, taken in a trial of the OX40 agonist ivuxolimab.

DNA for the CDR3: TGTGCCAGTAATCCTAGCGGGGGCACAGATACGCAGTATTTT. Its translation is CASNPSGGTDTQYF. The V gene is TRBV19, the J gene TRBJ2-3, with TRBD2 matching over 9 bases. V shed 7 bases and J 1 base; nucleotides not matched to a gene: 3. Germline lookup yields CDR1 LNHDA and CDR2 SQIVND (reference sequence). There are 14 residues in the CDR3.